Sequencing of this T cell receptor (beta chain) was carried out in a study of response to subunit inactivated influenza vaccine. This clonotype showed up just a few times. As yet, its antigen is unknown. The CDR3 consists of 15 residues. In germline, CDR1 is MDHEN, CDR2 SYDVKM. The V gene end was trimmed by 5 bases and the J gene end by 5 bases; junction bases not matched to a gene: 10. Study-wide points: Authors suggested each seasonal flu vaccination may recruit only limited numbers of new T cells.

From the RT-PCR reads, TCRdb called clonotypes with MiXCR, one entry per CDR3 protein. This sample has 630,000 or so distinct CDR3 sequences; 15% to 19% occur once, and the top ten carry around a tenth. This chain links TRBV28 with TRBJ2-7; TRBD1 agrees at 9 bases. The receptor was derived from a man aged 50-59 years who received an inactivated influenza vaccine. The sample consisted of PBMCs from blood, taken 11 to 12 days after vaccination. The chain's CDR3 is CASSTTGGAFDEQYF. The CDR3 DNA follows: TGTGCCAGCAGTACTACAGGGGGCGCATTCGACGAGCAGTACTTC.